Below are 10 T cell receptor beta chains sequenced from a single sample in a study of the immune and genomic landscape of osteosarcoma. Poor-prognosis osteosarcoma patients supplied post-treatment primary, local recurrence and metastasis tumor specimens. The assay was immunoSEQ multiplex PCR, and TCRdb's table has in-frame clones only and misses some. The data contain 10,000 to 12,000 clones, about 72% of them singletons. The sample comprised osteosarcoma tumor tissue from the lung. The receptors shown here come from a human donor with osteosarcoma.

The chain has TRBV5-4 and TRBJ2-7, with 7 nucleotides matching TRBD1. In germline, CDR1 is SGHNT, CDR2 YYREEE (reference sequence). Trimming cost V 1 base and J 13 bases; bases outside gene matches: 11. The CDR3 runs 13 residues. CDR3 amino acids: CASSLFTGDVDYF. The CDR3 DNA reads as TGTGCCAGCAGCTTGTTTACAGGGGACGTCGATTACTTC.

J is TRBJ1-2 and V is TRBV29-1; no definite D call. Germline lookup yields CDR1 SQVTM and CDR2 ANQGSEA. Trimming pared 4 bases from V and 5 bases from J, leaving 17 bases between. The length of the CDR3 is 14 residues. The CDR3 protein is CSVGGTTRTYGYTF. Here the CDR3 DNA reads TGCAGCGTTGGGGGAACAACCCGGACTTATGGCTACACCTTC.

This clone came up a few times. The rearrangement links TRBV2 to TRBJ1-5; a possible D gene is TRBD1 (5 bases). This CDR3 region has 15 residues. CDR1 and CDR2 from the germline V gene are SNHLY and FYNNEI. V was shortened by 3 bases and J by 5 bases, with 14 bases between the two germline ends. The CDR3 here is CASSDFGRADQPQHF. CDR3 coding DNA: TGTGCCAGCAGTGACTTCGGCAGGGCGGATCAGCCCCAGCATTTT.

This chain uses TRBV7-8 with TRBJ2-7; 7 nucleotides match TRBD2. The CDR3 consists of 16 residues. Unmatched junction bases numbered 12, after V lost 1 base and J lost 6 bases. The germline V gene encodes CDR1 SGHVS and CDR2 FQNEAQ. The CDR3 nucleotides read TGTGCCAGCAGCTTAGGATCTTGGGGGGGGATTGGCGAGCAGTACTTC. Amino acid sequence: CASSLGSWGGIGEQYF.

The chain combines TRBV2 with TRBJ2-1; D is possibly TRBD2 (6 bases). CDR3 length: 15 amino acids. V was shortened by 8 bases and J by 3 bases, with 17 bases between the two germline ends. CDR1 and CDR2 from the germline V gene are SNHLY and FYNNEI. CDR3 protein: CASGKEGQHYNEQFF. DNA for the CDR3: TGTGCCAGCGGGAAGGAGGGCCAGCACTACAATGAGCAGTTCTTC.

The chain is built from TRBV25-1 and TRBJ2-7; D is possibly TRBD1 (6 bases). This CDR3 spans 13 amino acids. Trimming left V 4 bases short and J 1 base short, with 8 bases between. Germline V gene data show CDR1 as MGHDK and CDR2 as SYGVNS. CDR3 DNA: TGTGCCAGCAGTGGGGGACATTCCTACGAGCAGTACTTC. It specifies CASSGGHSYEQYF.

The V call is TRBV10-3, the J call TRBJ1-5, with D unclear. This CDR3 has 15 amino acids. Germline CDR1 and CDR2: ENHRY and SYGVKD. With 0 bases removed from V and 0 bases from J, the gap between germline ends came to 6 bases. CDR3 in DNA: TGTGCCATCAGTGAGTCCGGGGTTAGCAATCAGCCCCAGCATTTT. It translates to CAISESGVSNQPQHF.

The chain joins TRBV7-3 to TRBJ2-2, with D possibly TRBD2 on 6 matching bases. There are 17 residues in the CDR3. Germline CDR1 and CDR2: SGHTA and FQGTGA. V lost 0 bases, J lost 2 bases, and 13 bases lay in between. CDR3 loop: CASSLTLAEGNTGELFF. The DNA of the CDR3 is TGTGCCAGCAGCTTAACGTTAGCGGAGGGAAACACCGGGGAGCTGTTTTTT.

This chain joins TRBV7-3 and TRBJ2-7; TRBD1 agrees at 10 bases. Germline V CDR1 and CDR2: SGHTA, FQGTGA. The CDR3 totals 15 residues. V lost 0 bases, J lost 5 bases, and 4 bases stayed unmatched. The CDR3 sequence is CASSLTDRGGNEQYF. Here the CDR3 DNA reads TGTGCCAGCAGCTTAACGGACAGGGGGGGAAACGAGCAGTACTTC. Looking up the rest from reference TRBV7-3 and TRBJ2-7 gives the full variable domain: GAGVSQTPSNKVTEKGKYVELRCDPISGHTALYWYRQSLGQGPEFLIYFQGTGAADDSGLPNDRFFAVRPEGSVSTLKIQRTERGDSAVYLCASSLTDRGGNEQYFGPGTRLTVT.

The chain recombines TRBV6-5 with TRBJ1-3; a possible D gene is TRBD1 (5 bases). The V end lost 2 bases, the J end lost 0 bases, and 11 bases lay between the germline ends. This CDR3 is 16 amino acids long. CDR1 and CDR2 from the germline V gene are MNHEY and SVGAGI. The DNA for the CDR3 is TGTGCCAGCAGTTACCGGGGCGGCCGCTCTGGAAACACCATATATTTT. Translation gives CASSYRGGRSGNTIYF.